The T cell receptor (beta chain) under discussion was sequenced for a study of blood T cell repertoires in COVID-19 (dated by TCRdb to 2019 to 2021). Concerning the study at large: Samples covering the acute and convalescent phases of COVID-19 were provided by collaborators in the United States, Italy and Spain. The prospective study material was composed of cDNA or gDNA derived from T cells, B-cell-depleted T cells, or PBMCs. Deeply sampled blood TCRbeta repertoires from subjects exposed to, actively infected with, or recovered from COVID-19 were included in the dataset. The repertoires were released in a freely available public database intended as a resource for research on the immune response to SARS-CoV-2. Samples came from the ongoing ImmuneRACE study (first 160 participants) plus 1,254 subjects from 6 global collaborators. Nearly every sample came with metadata listing a de-identified subject ID, COVID-19 status, age in years and sex. Where available, HLA class I and class II types were taken from metadata supplied by the sample provider and were not determined by assay-based typing.

With respect to this clone: The antigen it binds to is not known. Within one base of it there is no much larger clone, and no base qualities were kept.

TCRbeta CDR3 regions were amplified from genomic DNA using the immunoSEQ Assay, a bias-controlled multiplex PCR. Per the source publication's procedure: Within the assay, amplification of reference gene primers was used to estimate how many nucleated cells each sample contained. Sequence reads were collapsed and filtered to measure the absolute abundance of every unique TCRbeta CDR3 rearrangement. For each sample, productive Simpson clonality was calculated as the square root of Simpson's diversity index over productive rearrangements. The source is immuneACCESS, and TCRdb retained only in-frame sequences with V and J called. Part of the clones is not carried over; for the studies checked, unresolved V genes explain less than half of this, and the remainder is unexplained. D and trimming were read from the DNA, whereas the V and J calls and clone size are those reported in that table. The sample yields about 150,000 clones; more than 70% were counted once. Jointly, the top ten make up roughly 4.7% of the sample.

Collaborating institutions collected whole blood in K2EDTA tubes following their own protocols. For TCRbeta analysis, collaborators shipped samples in one of three forms: frozen whole blood, isolated PBMCs, or DNA extracted from either of those sample types. Results and caveats for the whole study, not just this receptor: Clinical and demographic metadata were provided uncurated, with the amount varying by source and participant.

The material sequenced was peripheral blood. This TCR derives from a woman between 45 and 60 years old with acute or convalescent COVID-19.

In nucleotides, the sequence is TGTGCCATCAGTGAGTCTGCAGGGTACGACGGGGAGCTGTTTTTT. This yields the protein CAISESAGYDGELFF. The V and J genes are TRBV10-3 and TRBJ2-2; tentative D gene TRBD1, with 5 bases matching. The CDR1 and CDR2 encoded by the germline V gene are ENHRY and SYGVKD. The CDR3 covers 15 residues, taking in both the cysteine and the phenylalanine. The read is trimmed to its CDR3 DNA, 45 bases read in frame from base 1. Trimming removed 0 bases from V and 7 bases from J, leaving 12 bases between the germline ends.